The rows below give T cell receptor beta chains drawn from one sample of a study of blood T cells in healthy people across ages. TCRdb re-called the 5' RACE reads with MiXCR, one entry per CDR3 protein. The repertoire consists of about 780,000 distinct CDR3 sequences, with about 45% occurring once and the leading ten covering 15% to 20%. Sequencing was done on a sample of blood. Receptor source: a man older than 75 in good health. CDR3s include the opening cysteine and the closing phenylalanine or tryptophan. Clone size is stated in some rows and not others, as once, few, many or a class when expanded.

clone size	V gene	J gene	CDR3 protein
few	TRBV25-1	TRBJ1-6	CASRVNSQGPGSPLHF
-	TRBV2	TRBJ2-6	CASSERRTVLTF
many	TRBV7-9	TRBJ1-2	CASSLGTGADYGYTF
few	TRBV5-1	TRBJ2-3	CASSPRTGGTDTQYF
-	TRBV12-3/TRBV12-4	TRBJ1-2	CASRSTGLDGYTF
-	TRBV20-1	TRBJ1-1	CSARQTGPNTEAFF
-	TRBV30	TRBJ2-1	CAWSVPGTGQFF
-	TRBV6-5	TRBJ2-5	CASSYSFITKTQETQYF
few	TRBV7-2	TRBJ2-5	CASSLEQGLPQETQYF
-	TRBV27	TRBJ1-2	CASKPVGRTPLNYGYTF
-	TRBV6-1	TRBJ1-4	CASPKEGGNEEREKLFF
few	TRBV7-6	TRBJ2-1	CASSPLVAAGDDEQFF
-	TRBV7-2	TRBJ2-1	CAGSFIRYEQFF
-	TRBV12-3/TRBV12-4	TRBJ2-1	CASRSGSTYNEQFF
-	TRBV29-1	TRBJ2-3	CSVGEGGDTQYF
few	TRBV6-5	TRBJ2-7	CASSLLGHTDEQYF
few	TRBV7-3	TRBJ2-4	CASSLMGNNEDIQYF
-	TRBV10-2	TRBJ2-7	CASSPVEQDGSYEQYF
-	TRBV7-3	TRBJ2-1	CASSSGLAGQDNEQFF
-	TRBV10-3	TRBJ2-1	CAISESSTGMGEQFF
-	TRBV28	TRBJ1-2	CASRGFLRSEGYTF
-	TRBV9	TRBJ2-7	CASSGRDRATYEQYF
-	TRBV6-1	TRBJ1-5	CASSLNRDANQPQHF
-	TRBV28	TRBJ2-3	CASSSPGQGNTQYF
-	TRBV20-1	TRBJ2-3	CSARTIAGGGTDTQYF
-	TRBV12-3/TRBV12-4	-	CASSLRGPAYEQYF
few	TRBV6-6	TRBJ2-5	CASSYLAGGNQETQYF
-	TRBV21-1	TRBJ2-3	CASSGHNRTEADTQYF
-	TRBV28	TRBJ1-5	CASSYRGHSNQPQHF
-	TRBV5-1	TRBJ2-5	CASSLDGQPQETQYF
-	TRBV2	TRBJ2-3	CASSYTADTQYF
-	TRBV7-2	TRBJ2-4	CASSPAKGRNIQYF
many	TRBV9	TRBJ2-1	CASSVEGSGSLVQFF
few	TRBV7-2	TRBJ2-1	CASSSSGLGNEQFF
-	TRBV7-9	TRBJ2-7	CASGPGTGGSYEQYF
once	TRBV29-1	TRBJ2-3	CSVESQNTDTQYF
-	TRBV6-2/TRBV6-3	TRBJ2-5	CASSYVPGRLQETQYF
-	TRBV6-1	TRBJ1-1	CASTIDRNTEAFF
few	TRBV3-1	TRBJ2-5	CASSQGRGGQETQYF
few	TRBV7-6	TRBJ2-3	CASSPDYRDTQYF
-	TRBV12-3/TRBV12-4	TRBJ2-7	CASSPEFLSGSDEQYF
-	TRBV7-2	TRBJ2-2	CASNTRGAGDRTGELFF
-	TRBV20-1	TRBJ2-1	CSAPLRDSFNERFF
many	TRBV7-3	TRBJ2-3	CASSLSRGKVDTQYF
many	TRBV28	TRBJ2-6	CASSQLLDRVGANVLTF
few	TRBV2	TRBJ2-1	CASGLYNEQFF
-	TRBV29-1	TRBJ1-2	CSVEPQGMGSYGYTF
few	TRBV20-1	TRBJ2-3	CSARGGDSGTDTQYF
few	TRBV29-1	TRBJ1-5	CSVAVGVNQPQHF
once	TRBV20-1	-	CSARAVAGGLREQYF
few	TRBV7-2	TRBJ1-2	CASSLTQGARTSYGYTF
-	TRBV5-8	TRBJ2-5	CASSPGRQPGLAGKETQYF
once	TRBV10-2	TRBJ2-1	CASTPHNEQFF
once	TRBV4-1	TRBJ2-3	CASSQVGSRVPDTQYF